Detailed here is one T cell receptor (beta chain). Its antigen specificity is not known. Base-call qualities are not available, and no considerably larger clone is one nucleotide away. This record comes from a study of blood T cell repertoires in COVID-19 (dated by TCRdb to 2020 to 2022). With respect to the entire study: The collaborator samples originated in the United States, Italy and Spain and spanned the acute and convalescent phases of COVID-19. The prospective study material was composed of cDNA or gDNA derived from T cells, B-cell-depleted T cells, or PBMCs. Deeply sampled blood TCRbeta repertoires from subjects exposed to, actively infected with, or recovered from COVID-19 were included in the dataset. The repertoires were released in a freely available public database intended as a resource for research on the immune response to SARS-CoV-2. The samples were drawn from the first 160 participants of the ongoing ImmuneRACE study and from roughly 1,300 subjects provided by 6 global collaborators. The sample metadata nearly always contained a de-identified subject ID, COVID-19 status, age in years and sex. Where available, HLA class I and class II types were obtained from metadata supplied by the sample provider rather than from assay-based typing.

The immunoSEQ Assay, a bias-controlled multiplex PCR, was used to amplify TCRbeta CDR3 regions from genomic DNA. For the original study's pipeline: The number of nucleated cells in each sample was estimated by amplification of reference gene primers within the assay. To quantify the absolute abundance of each unique TCRbeta CDR3 rearrangement, sequence reads were collapsed and filtered. Productive Simpson clonality was computed per sample as the square root of Simpson's diversity index over productive rearrangements. Held by TCRdb, this immuneACCESS table contains in-frame sequences only and omits some clones. Under half of the omission traces to an unresolved V gene where checked; the cause of the rest is unknown. V and J calls and clone size are those listed in that table; D and trimming were worked out from the DNA. The table for this sample lists more than 25,000 clones; 87% of them were counted only once. The ten biggest clones cover around 5.4% of the sample.

Whole blood was collected in K2EDTA tubes by collaborating institutions according to the institutions' own protocols. Collaborator samples were shipped for TCRbeta analysis as frozen whole blood, isolated PBMCs, or DNA extracted from either sample type. Measured from the cysteine to the phenylalanine, the CDR3 is 15 residues long. Only the CDR3 portion is preserved as DNA: 45 bases, with reading frame beginning at the first base. At the junction V is shortened by 4 bases and J by 1 base, with 14 bases in between. Per the germline V gene, SGHRS is the CDR1 and YFSETQ is the CDR2. General findings and caveats noted by the study authors: How much clinical and demographic metadata was included differed by source and by participant, and the metadata was provided uncurated.

Sequenced: peripheral blood. The clonotype was recovered from a man aged 55 to 69 with active COVID-19. The chain is encoded by TRBV5-1 joined to TRBJ1-2; the D gene is perhaps TRBD1, on 6 matching bases. The CDR3 here reads CASSLIEDSNYGYTF. DNA sequence: TGCGCCAGCAGCCTGATAGAGGACAGTAACTATGGCTACACCTTC.